Each of the 8 T cell receptor beta chains below was sequenced from the same sample in a study of blood T cell repertoires in COVID-19. Assay used: immunoSEQ multiplex PCR; TCRdb lists only in-frame clones, some missing. The top ten hold approximately 3% of the sample, which has fewer than 250,000 clones, around 84% seen once. The specimen was PBMCs or T cells enriched from blood (not recorded which). The receptors come from a woman aged 25 to 39 who had been exposed to COVID-19.

The J gene is TRBJ1-1, the V gene TRBV20-1, with D possibly matching TRBD1 (5 bases). In germline, CDR1 is DFQATT, CDR2 SNEGSKA (reference sequence). The CDR3 consists of 15 residues. Deletions cut 3 bases from V and 11 bases from J, with 25 bases between. CDR3 DNA sequence: TGCAGTGCTAGTGAATCCCGCATTCCTCCTCGGGGGGCTTTCTTT. It codes for CSASESRIPPRGAFF.

This CDR3 is CASSQGAQGTHKEDTQYF. Here the CDR3 DNA reads TGCGCCAGCAGCCAAGGTGCCCAGGGGACACACAAGGAAGATACGCAGTATTTT. This chain links TRBV4-3 with TRBJ2-3; a possible D gene is TRBD1 (6 bases). This CDR3 is built from 18 residues. The V gene lost 1 base and the J gene lost 5 bases, with 22 bases spanning the gap. CDR1 and CDR2 (germline): LGHNA, YSLEER.

The chain combines TRBV13 with TRBJ1-2; D is uncertain. The CDR3 is made up of 13 amino acids. V lost 6 bases and J 4 bases, leaving 12 bases between the germline ends. Germline CDR1 PRHDT, CDR2 FYEKMQ (reference sequence). This CDR3 is CASSRGPPYGYTF. CDR3 DNA: TGTGCCAGCAGTCGCGGGCCTCCCTATGGCTACACCTTC.

The chain carries TRBV6-5 and TRBJ1-6; 10 bases are shared with TRBD1. CDR1 and CDR2 from the germline V gene are MNHEY and SVGAGI. Unmatched junction bases numbered 5, after V lost 7 bases and J lost 8 bases. The CDR3 runs to 14 residues. CDR3 residues: CASMPGQGYSPLHF. CDR3 sequence (DNA): TGTGCCAGCATGCCGGGACAGGGGTATTCACCCCTCCACTTT.

CDR3 sequence (DNA): TGTGCCAGCAGCTTAGAACACGCCTATCAGCCCCAGCATTTT. Translation: CASSLEHAYQPQHF. The chain couples TRBV7-2 to TRBJ1-5, with D unresolved. V dropped 1 base and J dropped 5 bases, with 9 bases sitting between them. The CDR3 covers 14 residues. Germline values: CDR1 SGHTA, CDR2 FQGNSA.

CDR3 sequence (DNA): TGCGCCAGCAGCCAAGAGGAGGGGGCGGGTGACTACACCTTC. Amino acid sequence: CASSQEEGAGDYTF. This sequence joins TRBV4-1 and TRBJ1-2, with TRBD1 matching 7 bases. V dropped 0 bases and J dropped 10; count of bases not matched to a gene: 8. Germline V lookup: CDR1 MGHRA, CDR2 YSYEKL. This CDR3 comprises 14 residues.

The chain carries TRBV6-2 or TRBV6-3 and TRBJ2-7, with 11 positions matching TRBD1. J lost 9 bases, V lost 4 bases, and 11 bases had no gene match. The CDR3 runs 15 residues. The germline V gene encodes CDR1 MNHEY and CDR2 SVGEGT. Here the CDR3 reads CASSSRRDRGAGQYF. DNA for the CDR3: TGTGCCAGCAGTTCCCGCCGGGACAGGGGGGCCGGGCAGTACTTC.

The chain is built from TRBV19 and TRBJ2-2; possible D gene TRBD1, 6 bases. CDR1 and CDR2 from the germline V gene are LNHDA and SQIVND (reference sequence). The CDR3 runs to 15 residues. V dropped 2 bases and J dropped 7 bases, with 14 bases sitting between them. CDR3 coding DNA: TGTGCCAGTAGTATACTCCAGGGGTCCGGCGGGGAGCTGTTTTTT. This gives the protein CASSILQGSGGELFF.